This TCR beta chain derives from a study of blood T cell repertoires in COVID-19. Seattle enrolled patients during active infection and tracked them longitudinally. Assay: immunoSEQ multiplex PCR; the TCRdb copy retains only in-frame clones and omits some. This sample has 250,000 to 350,000 clones; roughly 80% occur once, and the top ten carry roughly 1.5%. Losses at the gene ends were 4 bases for V and 7 bases for J; bases not matched to a gene: 7. In germline, CDR1 is SGHTA, CDR2 FQGNSA. The CDR3 extends over 15 amino acids. The TCR sequence derives from a human donor with COVID-19, enrolled during active disease. The donor label of this sample is uncertain. This chain connects TRBV7-2 to TRBJ2-7; TRBD2 aligns across 13 bases. Sequenced input: peripheral blood. The CDR3 reads CASSSGTSGTREQYF. In DNA form, the CDR3 reads TGTGCCAGCAGCTCCGGGACTAGCGGGACTCGGGAGCAGTACTTC.